These 23 T cell receptor beta chains share one sample of origin, sequenced in a study of blood T cell repertoires in COVID-19. Only in-frame clones appear in the TCRdb table, and some are missing; sequencing was by immunoSEQ multiplex PCR. Seen here are about 69,000 clones, roughly 80% observed once, and the top ten hold 8.5% to 10%. Sequencing was performed on peripheral blood. Receptor source: a woman aged 80 or older with acute or convalescent COVID-19.

This chain links TRBV5-6 with TRBJ2-3; TRBD2 aligns across 11 bases. After removal of 4 bases from V and 4 bases from J, the junction contained 2 bases not matched to a gene. CDR1 and CDR2 from the germline V gene are SGHDT and YYEEEE. The CDR3 spans 14 residues. CDR3 region: CASSHSGGADTQYF. Here the CDR3 DNA reads TGTGCCAGCAGCCATAGCGGGGGGGCAGATACGCAGTATTTT.

In this sample, this clone turned up a few times. This sequence joins TRBV19 and TRBJ2-6, with TRBD1 matching 7 bases. V lost 4 bases to trimming and J lost 4 bases; unmatched junction nucleotides: 4. CDR3 length: 15 residues. Germline lookup yields CDR1 LNHDA and CDR2 SQIVND (reference sequence). The CDR3 nucleotides are TGTGCCAGTAGTACGGGACAGTGGGGGGCCAACGTCCTGACTTTC. This encodes CASSTGQWGANVLTF. Drawing the rest from reference TRBV19 and TRBJ2-6, the complete variable domain is DGGITQSPKYLFRKEGQNVTLSCEQNLNHDAMYWYRQDPGQGLRLIYYSQIVNDFQKGDIAEGYSVSREKKESFPLTVTSAQKNPTAFYLCASSTGQWGANVLTFGAGSRLTVL.

The gene calls are TRBV6-5 and TRBJ2-3; the match to TRBD1 covers 7 bases. This CDR3 comprises 13 residues. V shed 7 bases and J 6 bases; nucleotides not matched to a gene: 7. Germline V gene lookup returns CDR1 MNHEY and CDR2 SVGAGI. DNA for the CDR3: TGTGCCAGCAAAAGACAGGGTCTTGATACGCAGTATTTT. Amino acids: CASKRQGLDTQYF.

The V call is TRBV19, the J call TRBJ1-5; 7 bases line up with TRBD1. The CDR3 is 16 amino acids. CDR1 LNHDA and CDR2 SQIVND come from the germline V gene (reference sequence). V lost 10 bases and J lost 4; bases outside the gene matches: 16. CDR3 DNA sequence: TGTGCCACCCGCACCCCGGGACAGAAGAATAATCAGCCCCAGCATTTT. Residues: CATRTPGQKNNQPQHF.

The chain has TRBV4-2 and TRBJ1-2; weak D call: TRBD1 (6 bases). V was cut by 0 bases and J by 7 bases, with 12 bases left in between. The CDR3 has 14 amino acids. Germline assignment: CDR1 LGHNA and CDR2 YNFKEQ. DNA of the CDR3: TGTGCCAGCAGCCAAGATGAGGGAGGGGGTGGCTACACCTTC. Translated, it gives CASSQDEGGGGYTF.

The V and J genes are TRBV5-6 and TRBJ1-1; no clear D. Between the trimmed V and J ends, which lost 7 bases and 1 base, there was a span of 8 bases. This CDR3 has 12 amino acids. Germline assignment: CDR1 SGHDT and CDR2 YYEEEE. The CDR3 sequence: CASGGRNTEAFF. The CDR3 bases are TGTGCCAGCGGCGGCAGGAACACTGAAGCTTTCTTT.

Only a few counts were recorded for this clone. V usage is TRBV7-6 and J usage is TRBJ1-6; D remains ambiguous. The germline V gene has CDR1 SGHVS and CDR2 FNYEAQ. Trimming stripped 2 bases from V and 0 bases from J, with 5 bases between. This CDR3 is 15 amino acids long. The CDR3 coding sequence is TGTGCCAGCAGCTTACGAGGCTCCTATAATTCACCCCTCCACTTT. Its protein is CASSLRGSYNSPLHF.

This clone was detected only a few times. J is TRBJ1-6 and V is TRBV2; D uncertain. Germline-derived CDR1 and CDR2 are SNHLY and FYNNEI. This CDR3 comprises 12 residues. The ends were cut back, 8 bases at V and 0 bases at J, with 2 bases in the middle. The CDR3 loop is CASHSYNSPLHF. The CDR3 nucleotides read TGTGCCAGCCACTCCTATAATTCACCCCTCCACTTT.

The rearrangement uses TRBV7-2 and TRBJ2-1; 10 positions match TRBD2. Germline CDR1 is SGHTA and CDR2 is FQGNSA. V lost 2 bases, J lost 6 bases, and 4 bases stayed unmatched. This CDR3 has 15 residues. The CDR3 bases are TGTGCCAGCAGCTTAACTAGCGGGGTCTTCAATGAGCAGTTCTTC. Translation gives CASSLTSGVFNEQFF.

This clone was found a few times. This sequence joins TRBV30 and TRBJ1-2; no reliable D call. Trimming shortened V by 1 base and J by 2 bases, and 11 bases separated the two germline ends. The CDR3 sequence is 14 residues long. CDR1 and CDR2 (germline): GTSNPN, SVGIG (reference sequence). The CDR3 reads CAWSGATVNYGYTF. The DNA of the CDR3 is TGTGCCTGGAGTGGGGCTACTGTGAACTATGGCTACACCTTC.

This clone has just one count. This chain links TRBV7-2 with TRBJ2-1; D not resolved. The length of the CDR3 is 13 residues. The germline gives CDR1 SGHTA, CDR2 FQGNSA. V was trimmed by 4 bases and J by 10 bases, leaving 14 bases between them. CDR3 in DNA: TGTGCCAGCAGCTCCACCACAGTGACCGAGCAGTTCTTC. Protein sequence: CASSSTTVTEQFF.

The chain recombines TRBV19 with TRBJ1-5; TRBD1 agrees at 11 bases. V lost 4 bases and J lost 0; bases outside the gene matches: 8. Germline V gene data show CDR1 as LNHDA and CDR2 as SQIVND (reference sequence). The length of the CDR3 is 18 residues. This CDR3 reads CASSTTDRGLYSNQPQHF. The CDR3 DNA reads TGTGCCAGTAGTACCACGGACAGGGGGCTATATAGCAATCAGCCCCAGCATTTT.

In this sample, this clone turned up once. J is TRBJ2-5 and V is TRBV15, with TRBD2 matching 8 bases. Germline trimming cut 0 bases from V and 5 bases from J; bases unmatched to any gene: 5. This CDR3 is built from 15 residues. CDR1 and CDR2 from the germline V gene are LNHNV and YYDKDF (reference sequence). The CDR3 coding sequence is TGTGCCACCAGCAGAGATGTCACTAGCGGTGAGACCCAGTACTTC. Translation gives CATSRDVTSGETQYF.

The chain couples TRBV6-1 to TRBJ1-6; D remains unclear. The V end was cut by 3 bases, the J end by 7 bases, with 10 bases between. This CDR3 comprises 14 residues. CDR1 and CDR2 from the germline V gene are MNHNS and SASEGT. The CDR3 nucleotides read TGTGCCAGCAGTGAGGAAGGACTCAATTCACCCCTCCACTTT. It translates to CASSEEGLNSPLHF.

This clone was counted only a few times. The gene calls are TRBV6-1 and TRBJ1-1, with D tentatively TRBD1 (5 bases). Looked up from germline, CDR1 is MNHNS and CDR2 is SASEGT. With 3 bases removed from V and 1 base from J, the gap between germline ends came to 6 bases. This CDR3 has 13 amino acids. CDR3 in amino acids: CASSDGQNTEAFF. Here the CDR3 DNA reads TGTGCCAGCAGTGATGGACAGAACACTGAAGCTTTCTTT.

This chain connects TRBV30 to TRBJ2-5; D is ambiguous. CDR3 length equals 13 residues. The V end was cut by 4 bases, the J end by 0 bases, with 9 bases between. Germline-derived CDR1 and CDR2 are GTSNPN and SVGIG (reference sequence). The CDR3 protein is CAWTVKYQETQYF. CDR3 DNA: TGTGCCTGGACGGTAAAGTACCAAGAGACCCAGTACTTC.

The chain recombines TRBV18 with TRBJ2-5; 8 bases are a match to TRBD1. This CDR3 contains 14 residues. The germline V gene encodes CDR1 KGHSH and CDR2 LQKENI. V gave up 3 bases and J gave up 3 bases; unmatched junction bases: 3. The CDR3 protein is CASSPPGQEETQYF. The CDR3 region has the DNA TGTGCCAGCTCACCTCCGGGACAGGAAGAGACCCAGTACTTC.

This clone was counted a few times. V gene TRBV19 combines with J gene TRBJ2-1, with TRBD1 as a possible D gene (5 bases). Trimming shortened V by 7 bases and J by 7 bases, and 14 bases separated the two germline ends. CDR1 and CDR2 from the germline V gene are LNHDA and SQIVND (reference sequence). This CDR3 contains 13 residues. The CDR3 is CASTTTHRNEQFF. The DNA of the CDR3 is TGTGCCAGTACTACGACCCACAGGAATGAGCAGTTCTTC.

The chain combines TRBV19 with TRBJ2-4; 7 nucleotides match TRBD1. After removal of 5 bases from V and 2 bases from J, the junction contained 12 bases not matched to a gene. This CDR3 has 17 amino acids. The germline gives CDR1 LNHDA, CDR2 SQIVND (reference sequence). In nucleotides, the CDR3 is TGTGCCAGTAGTCCCTCGGGACAGAGCCGGACCAAAAACATTCAGTACTTC. Its translation is CASSPSGQSRTKNIQYF.

V usage is TRBV18 and J usage is TRBJ2-5; 7 bases are a match to TRBD1. The CDR3 runs 14 residues. CDR1 is KGHSH and CDR2 is LQKENI in the germline V gene. The J segment lost 1 base and the V segment lost 2 bases, leaving 1 base of the junction unmatched. As DNA, the CDR3 is TGTGCCAGCTCACCAAACAGGGGCCAAGAGACCCAGTACTTC. Its protein is CASSPNRGQETQYF.

J is TRBJ2-3 and V is TRBV7-3; TRBD2 agrees at 7 bases. The CDR3 extends over 16 amino acids. After removal of 0 bases from V and 9 bases from J, the junction contained 12 bases not matched to a gene. Per the germline V gene, CDR1 is SGHTA and CDR2 is FQGTGA. The CDR3 spells CASSLTGRGTLETQYF. Written as DNA, the CDR3 is TGTGCCAGCAGCTTAACGGGGCGGGGGACCCTCGAAACGCAGTATTTT. The full variable domain, rest sourced from reference TRBV7-3 and TRBJ2-3, is GAGVSQTPSNKVTEKGKYVELRCDPISGHTALYWYRQSLGQGPEFLIYFQGTGAADDSGLPNDRFFAVRPEGSVSTLKIQRTERGDSAVYLCASSLTGRGTLETQYFGPGTRLTVL.

V is TRBV27 and J is TRBJ1-1; D might be TRBD1 (5 bases). Germline assignment: CDR1 MNHEY and CDR2 SMNVEV (reference sequence). The CDR3 spans 15 residues. The V end was cut by 5 bases, the J end by 0 bases, with 13 bases between. CDR3 nucleotide sequence: TGTGCCAGCAGTATCTACAGGAGCATGAACACTGAAGCTTTCTTT. This translates into CASSIYRSMNTEAFF.

This clone has just one count. The chain combines TRBV7-2 with TRBJ1-2; tentative D call: TRBD1 (5 bases). The CDR3 is 13 residues long. The V and J ends lost 1 base and 8 bases respectively, with 11 bases between them. Germline V gene data show CDR1 as SGHTA and CDR2 as FQGNSA. The CDR3 is CASSLGREWGYTF. CDR3 nucleotides: TGTGCCAGCAGCTTAGGCAGGGAATGGGGCTACACCTTC.